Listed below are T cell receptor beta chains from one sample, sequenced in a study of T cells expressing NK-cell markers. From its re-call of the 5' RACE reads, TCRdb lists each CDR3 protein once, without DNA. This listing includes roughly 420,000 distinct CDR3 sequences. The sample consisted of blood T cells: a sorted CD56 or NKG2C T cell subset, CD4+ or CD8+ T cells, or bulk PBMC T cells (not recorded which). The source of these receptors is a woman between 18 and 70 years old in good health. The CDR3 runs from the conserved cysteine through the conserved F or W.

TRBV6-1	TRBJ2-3	CASSVQGTITDTQYF
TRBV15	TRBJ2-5	CATSTYVQETQYF
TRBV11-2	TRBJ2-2	CASSLEAATGELFF
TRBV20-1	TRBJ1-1	CSAWEGRGTEAFF
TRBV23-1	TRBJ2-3	CASSQGLPLTDTQYF
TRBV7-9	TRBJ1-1	CASSLGLKNTEAFF
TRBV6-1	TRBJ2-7	CASTNEGTGTSGSEQYF
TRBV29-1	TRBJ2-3	CSVPPQYSGRAPDTQYF
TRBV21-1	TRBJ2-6	CASKESGANVLTF
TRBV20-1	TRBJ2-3	CSALTGRSGRDTQYF
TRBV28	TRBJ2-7	CASSFSTSGSYEQYF
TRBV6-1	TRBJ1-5	CATTGSGDNQPQHF